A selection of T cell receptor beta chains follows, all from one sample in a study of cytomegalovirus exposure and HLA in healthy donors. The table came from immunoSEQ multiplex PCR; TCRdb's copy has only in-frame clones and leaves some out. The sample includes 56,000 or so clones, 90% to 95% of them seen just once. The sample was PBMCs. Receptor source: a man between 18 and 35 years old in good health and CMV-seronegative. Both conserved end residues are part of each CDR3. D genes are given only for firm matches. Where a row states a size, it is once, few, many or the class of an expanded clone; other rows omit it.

CASSLRLGSSYEQYF | TGTGCCAGCAGTTTGAGGCTAGGTAGCTCCTACGAGCAGTACTTC | TRBJ2-7 | once | TRBV27 | -
CASSKGDLNTGELFF | TGTGCCAGCAGCAAGGGGGACCTGAACACCGGGGAGCTGTTTTTT | TRBJ2-2 | few | TRBV28 | -
CATSRDLVETRGVYNEQFF | TGTGCCACCAGCAGAGATCTAGTGGAGACTCGCGGGGTCTACAATGAGCAGTTCTTC | TRBJ2-1 | - | TRBV15 | -
CASSETSSGNTIYF | TGTGCCAGCAGCGAGACTAGCTCTGGAAACACCATATATTTT | TRBJ1-3 | once | TRBV7-8 | -
CASLRRVNTNTEAFF | TGTGCCAGCTTGAGGCGGGTTAATACGAACACTGAAGCTTTCTTT | TRBJ1-1 | - | TRBV6-5 | -
CASSLLGSGNEQFF | TGCGCCAGCAGCTTGCTAGGTAGTGGGAATGAGCAGTTCTTC | TRBJ2-1 | - | TRBV5-1 | -
CASSPPSGSAGYEQYF | TGTGCCAGCAGTCCCCCTAGCGGGAGCGCGGGATACGAGCAGTACTTC | TRBJ2-7 | - | TRBV27 | TRBD2
CASSFAGTSGSISPGELFF | TGTGCCAGCAGTTTCGCCGGGACTAGCGGGAGTATATCCCCCGGGGAGCTGTTTTTT | TRBJ2-2 | once | TRBV27 | TRBD2
CASKGANTGELFF | TGTGCCAGCAAAGGGGCGAACACCGGGGAGCTGTTTTTT | TRBJ2-2 | - | TRBV6-5 | -
CASSGRQGLNTEAFF | TGTGCCAGCAGCGGCCGACAGGGTTTGAACACTGAAGCTTTCTTT | TRBJ1-1 | - | TRBV7-9 | TRBD1
CASSNPGQGGPGGNQPQHF | TGTGCCAGCAGTAACCCGGGACAGGGTGGCCCTGGAGGCAATCAGCCCCAGCATTTT | TRBJ1-5 | - | TRBV28 | TRBD1
CASSMSSGGAFF | TGTGCCAGTAGTATGAGTTCCGGCGGAGCTTTCTTT | TRBJ1-1 | - | TRBV19 | -
CASSPTSGRYEQYF | TGTGCCAGCAGCCCTACTAGCGGGCGCTACGAGCAGTACTTC | TRBJ2-7 | - | TRBV6-5 | TRBD2
CASSESPGGEQYF | TGCGCCAGCAGTGAGTCGCCAGGAGGCGAGCAGTACTTC | TRBJ2-7 | - | TRBV10-1 | -
CASSPGQISGDEQFF | TGTGCCAGCAGCCCAGGACAGATCTCTGGCGATGAGCAGTTCTTC | TRBJ2-1 | - | TRBV7-2 | -
CASSPRLLPGQGAMNTEAFF | TGTGCCAGCAGCCCCCGACTCTTACCGGGACAGGGCGCCATGAACACTGAAGCTTTCTTT | TRBJ1-1 | once | TRBV5-4 | TRBD1
CASSSFTDTQYF | TGTGCCAGCAGCTCGTTCACAGATACGCAGTATTTT | TRBJ2-3 | - | TRBV7-9 | -
CASSYRGPGELFF | TGTGCCAGTAGCTACAGGGGTCCCGGGGAGCTGTTTTTT | TRBJ2-2 | - | TRBV19 | TRBD1
CASSLGTAYSEGNEQFF | TGTGCCAGCAGCCTTGGGACTGCCTATTCGGAGGGCAATGAGCAGTTCTTC | TRBJ2-1 | - | TRBV13 | -
CASSRLGGEQYF | TGTGCCAGCAGCCGCTTAGGGGGCGAGCAGTACTTC | TRBJ2-7 | - | TRBV14 | -
CASSWGQTITDTQYF | TGTGCCAGCAGTTGGGGACAGACCATCACAGATACGCAGTATTTT | TRBJ2-3 | - | TRBV28 | TRBD1
CASSQEGTSYNEQFF | TGCGCCAGCAGCCAAGAAGGGACTTCTTACAATGAGCAGTTCTTC | TRBJ2-1 | - | TRBV4-1 | -
CASSIPRQANTGELFF | TGTGCCAGTAGTATTCCCAGACAGGCCAACACCGGGGAGCTGTTTTTT | TRBJ2-2 | once | TRBV19 | -
CASSPPSTSYEQYF | TGTGCCAGCAGCCCACCTAGCACCTCCTACGAGCAGTACTTC | TRBJ2-7 | once | TRBV9 | -
CASSLAFWGTSVQETQYF | TGTGCCAGCAGCTTAGCGTTCTGGGGGACTAGCGTTCAAGAGACCCAGTACTTC | TRBJ2-5 | - | TRBV7-8 | TRBD2
CASSHARDRVPTDYGYTF | TGCGCCAGCAGCCACGCCCGGGACAGGGTGCCCACTGACTATGGCTACACCTTC | TRBJ1-2 | - | TRBV4-3 | TRBD1
CASSVQNNEQFF | TGTGCCAGCAGCGTACAAAACAATGAGCAGTTCTTC | TRBJ2-1 | - | TRBV7-9 | -
CARSRKWRTFYNEQFF | TGTGCCAGAAGCCGTAAGTGGCGGACTTTCTACAATGAGCAGTTCTTC | TRBJ2-1 | - | TRBV7-5 | -
CASSFPRDEQYF | TGTGCCAGCAGTTTCCCCAGGGACGAGCAGTACTTC | TRBJ2-7 | - | TRBV27 | -
CASSLFTEYQETQYF | TGTGCCAGCAGTTTGTTTACAGAGTACCAAGAGACCCAGTACTTC | TRBJ2-5 | - | TRBV27 | -
CASSVNLAEGTGELFF | TGTGCCAGCAGCGTAAACCTAGCGGAGGGAACCGGGGAGCTGTTTTTT | TRBJ2-2 | - | TRBV9 | TRBD2
CASSFSPSRGAGNTIYF | TGTGCCAGCAGCTTCTCTCCCTCCCGGGGAGCGGGAAACACCATATATTTT | TRBJ1-3 | - | TRBV11-2 | -
CSVEEPDRYTEAFF | TGCAGCGTTGAAGAACCAGACAGATACACTGAAGCTTTCTTT | TRBJ1-1 | - | TRBV29-1 | -
CASSLNARESYGYTF | TGTGCCAGCAGCCTTAACGCCCGGGAATCCTATGGCTACACCTTC | TRBJ1-2 | - | TRBV7-2 | -
CASSSATSGRPSYNEQFF | TGTGCCAGCAGCTCGGCGACTAGCGGGAGGCCGTCCTACAATGAGCAGTTCTTC | TRBJ2-1 | - | TRBV5-4 | TRBD2
CASSSGQGYTGELFF | TGTGCCAGCAGCTCGGGACAGGGGTACACCGGGGAGCTGTTTTTT | TRBJ2-2 | - | TRBV13 | TRBD1
CASSIPSGNEKLFF | TGTGCCAGTAGTATTCCTTCCGGTAATGAAAAACTGTTTTTT | TRBJ1-4 | once | TRBV19 | -
CASSLGTNTYEQYF | TGCGCCAGCAGCCTAGGGACAAACACCTACGAGCAGTACTTC | TRBJ2-7 | - | TRBV4-1 | -
CASSFRTSGRVRRSYEQYF | TGTGCCAGCAGCTTCAGGACTAGCGGGAGGGTAAGGCGCTCCTACGAGCAGTACTTC | TRBJ2-7 | - | TRBV5-6 | TRBD2
CASSAGTGIYTQETQYF | TGTGCCAGCAGCGCCGGGACAGGGATATATACACAAGAGACCCAGTACTTC | TRBJ2-5 | - | TRBV9 | TRBD1
CAISEAQASSYEQYF | TGTGCCATCAGTGAGGCACAGGCGAGCTCCTACGAGCAGTACTTC | TRBJ2-7 | - | TRBV10-3 | -